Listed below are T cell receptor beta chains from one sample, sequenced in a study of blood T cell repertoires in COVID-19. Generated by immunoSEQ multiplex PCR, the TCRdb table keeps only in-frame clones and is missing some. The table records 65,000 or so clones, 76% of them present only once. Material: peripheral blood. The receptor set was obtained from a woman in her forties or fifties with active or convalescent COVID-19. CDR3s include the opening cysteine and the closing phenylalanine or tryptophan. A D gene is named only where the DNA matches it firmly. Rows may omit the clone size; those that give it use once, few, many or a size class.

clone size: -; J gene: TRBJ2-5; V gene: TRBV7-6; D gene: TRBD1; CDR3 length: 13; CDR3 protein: CATRTGGEETQYF; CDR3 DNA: TGTGCCACGCGGACAGGGGGGGAAGAGACCCAGTACTTC
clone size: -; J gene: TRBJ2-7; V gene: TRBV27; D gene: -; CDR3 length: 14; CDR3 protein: CASSFARGSYEQYF; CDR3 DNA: TGTGCCAGCAGTTTCGCCAGGGGCTCCTACGAGCAGTACTTC
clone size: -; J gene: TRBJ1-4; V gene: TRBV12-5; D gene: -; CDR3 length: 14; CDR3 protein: CASGLTATNEKLFF; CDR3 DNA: TGTGCTAGTGGTTTGACAGCAACTAATGAAAAACTGTTTTTT
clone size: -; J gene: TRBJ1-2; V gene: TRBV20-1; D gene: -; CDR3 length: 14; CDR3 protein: CSASPPGLGYGYTF; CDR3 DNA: TGCAGTGCTAGTCCGCCAGGGCTAGGCTATGGCTACACCTTC
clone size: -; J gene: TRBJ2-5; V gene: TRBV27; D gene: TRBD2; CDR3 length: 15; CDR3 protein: CASSFSGRTGETQYF; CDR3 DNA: TGTGCCAGCAGTTTTAGCGGGAGAACGGGGGAGACCCAGTACTTC
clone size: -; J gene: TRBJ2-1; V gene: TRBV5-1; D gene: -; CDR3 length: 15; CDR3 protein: CASSLGRERSNEQFF; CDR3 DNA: TGCGCCAGCAGCTTGGGTCGGGAGAGGAGCAATGAGCAGTTCTTC
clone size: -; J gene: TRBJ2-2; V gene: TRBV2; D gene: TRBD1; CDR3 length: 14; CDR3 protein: CASSGQGNTGELFF; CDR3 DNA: TGTGCCAGCAGTGGACAGGGAAACACCGGGGAGCTGTTTTTT
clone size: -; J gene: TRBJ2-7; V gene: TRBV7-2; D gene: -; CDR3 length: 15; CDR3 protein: CASSQPAGVGYEQYF; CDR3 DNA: TGTGCCAGCAGCCAACCCGCAGGGGTGGGCTACGAGCAGTACTTC
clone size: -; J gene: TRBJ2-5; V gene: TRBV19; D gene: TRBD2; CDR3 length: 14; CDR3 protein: CASGGTSGQETQYF; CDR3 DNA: TGTGCCAGTGGCGGGACTAGCGGCCAAGAGACCCAGTACTTC
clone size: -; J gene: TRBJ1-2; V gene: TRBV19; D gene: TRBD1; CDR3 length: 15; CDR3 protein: CASIGTGVLSYGYTF; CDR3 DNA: TGTGCCAGTATCGGGACAGGGGTGCTTAGCTATGGCTACACCTTC
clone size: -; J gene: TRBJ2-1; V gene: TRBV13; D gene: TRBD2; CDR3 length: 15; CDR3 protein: CASSLPRGEYNEQFF; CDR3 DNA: TGTGCCAGCAGCTTACCCCGGGGGGAGTACAATGAGCAGTTCTTC
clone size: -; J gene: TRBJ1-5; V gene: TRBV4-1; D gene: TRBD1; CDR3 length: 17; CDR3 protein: CASSRSGTGGGNQPQHF; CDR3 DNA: TGCGCCAGCAGCCGATCCGGGACAGGGGGCGGCAATCAGCCCCAGCATTTT
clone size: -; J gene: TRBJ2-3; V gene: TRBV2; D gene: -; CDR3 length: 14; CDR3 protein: CASRSGAKRDTQYF; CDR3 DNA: TGTGCCAGCCGTTCAGGGGCAAAAAGGGATACGCAGTATTTT
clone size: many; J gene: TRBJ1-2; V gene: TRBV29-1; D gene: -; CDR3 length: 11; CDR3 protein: CSVDRNYGYTF; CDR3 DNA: TGCAGCGTCGACAGGAACTATGGCTACACCTTC
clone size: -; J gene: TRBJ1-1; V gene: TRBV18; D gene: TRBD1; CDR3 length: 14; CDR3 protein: CASSPRDSYTEAFF; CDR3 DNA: TGTGCCAGCTCACCCCGGGACAGCTACACTGAAGCTTTCTTT
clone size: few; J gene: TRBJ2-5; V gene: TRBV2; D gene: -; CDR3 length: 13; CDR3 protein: CASSPDRRETQYF; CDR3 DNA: TGTGCCAGCAGTCCCGACAGGAGGGAGACCCAGTACTTC
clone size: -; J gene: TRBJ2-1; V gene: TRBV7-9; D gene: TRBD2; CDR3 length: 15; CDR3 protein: CASSRTSGSRNEQFF; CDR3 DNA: TGTGCCAGCAGCCGGACTAGCGGGAGTCGCAATGAGCAGTTCTTC
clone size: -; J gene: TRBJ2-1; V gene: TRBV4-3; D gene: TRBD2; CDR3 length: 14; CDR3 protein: CASSFGRERNEQFF; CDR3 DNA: TGCGCCAGCAGCTTCGGGCGGGAGAGGAATGAGCAGTTCTTC
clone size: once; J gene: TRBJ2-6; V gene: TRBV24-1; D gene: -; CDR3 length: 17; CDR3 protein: CATSDLDRHTGANVLTF; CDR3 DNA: TGTGCCACCAGTGATTTGGACAGACACACTGGGGCCAACGTCCTGACTTTC
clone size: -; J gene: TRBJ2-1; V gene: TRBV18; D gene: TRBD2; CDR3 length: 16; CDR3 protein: CASSPPASGRGNEQFF; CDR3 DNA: TGTGCCAGCTCACCACCGGCTAGCGGCCGAGGCAATGAGCAGTTCTTC
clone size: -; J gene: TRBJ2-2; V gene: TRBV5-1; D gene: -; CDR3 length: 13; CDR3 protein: CASSFRQTGELFF; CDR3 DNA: TGCGCCAGCAGCTTTCGACAGACCGGGGAGCTGTTTTTT
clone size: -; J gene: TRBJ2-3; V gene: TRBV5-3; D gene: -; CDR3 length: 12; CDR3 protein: CARSPFSDTQYF; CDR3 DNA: TGTGCCAGAAGCCCCTTTTCAGATACGCAGTATTTT
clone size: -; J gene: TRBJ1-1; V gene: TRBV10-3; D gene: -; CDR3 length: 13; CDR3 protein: CAIRGDMNTEAFF; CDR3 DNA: TGTGCCATCAGGGGGGACATGAACACTGAAGCTTTCTTT
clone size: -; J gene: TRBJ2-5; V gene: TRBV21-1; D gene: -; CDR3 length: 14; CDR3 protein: CASSKTGEEETQYF; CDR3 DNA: TGTGCCAGCAGCAAGACAGGGGAGGAAGAGACCCAGTACTTC
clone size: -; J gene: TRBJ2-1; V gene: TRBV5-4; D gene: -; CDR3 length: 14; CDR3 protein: CASSLKSLNNEQFF; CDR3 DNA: TGTGCCAGCAGCTTGAAATCTCTAAACAATGAGCAGTTCTTC
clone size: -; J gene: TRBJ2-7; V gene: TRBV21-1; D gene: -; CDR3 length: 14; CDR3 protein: CASISEGLTYEQYF; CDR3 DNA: TGTGCCAGCATATCCGAGGGCTTAACCTACGAGCAGTACTTC
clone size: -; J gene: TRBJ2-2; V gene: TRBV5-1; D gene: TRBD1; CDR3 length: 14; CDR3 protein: CASSFTGDAGELFF; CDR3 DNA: TGCGCCAGCAGTTTTACAGGGGACGCCGGGGAGCTGTTTTTT
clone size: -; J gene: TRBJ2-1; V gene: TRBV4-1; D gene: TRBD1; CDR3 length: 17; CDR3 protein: CASSQDFTGGSYNEQFF; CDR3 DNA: TGCGCCAGCAGCCAAGATTTTACAGGGGGCTCTTACAATGAGCAGTTCTTC
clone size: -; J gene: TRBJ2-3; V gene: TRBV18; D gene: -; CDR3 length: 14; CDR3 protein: CASSPQGYTDTQYF; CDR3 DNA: TGTGCCAGCTCACCCCAGGGGTACACAGATACGCAGTATTTT
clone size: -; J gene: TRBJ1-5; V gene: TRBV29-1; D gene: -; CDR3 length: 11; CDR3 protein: CSVGHAGPQHF; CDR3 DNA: TGCAGCGTCGGACACGCTGGGCCCCAGCATTTT
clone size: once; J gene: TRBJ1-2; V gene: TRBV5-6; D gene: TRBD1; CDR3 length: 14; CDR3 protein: CASSLDRGRGGYTF; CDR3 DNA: TGTGCCAGCAGCTTGGACAGGGGGCGCGGAGGCTACACCTTC
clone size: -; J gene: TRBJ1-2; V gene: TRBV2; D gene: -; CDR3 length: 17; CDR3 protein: CASSVIRAPTTNYGYTF; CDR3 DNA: TGTGCCAGCAGTGTTATCAGAGCACCAACTACCAACTATGGCTACACCTTC
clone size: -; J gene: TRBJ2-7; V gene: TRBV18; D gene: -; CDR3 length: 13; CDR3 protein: CASSPRNSYEQYF; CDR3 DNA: TGTGCCAGCTCACCCAGGAACTCCTACGAGCAGTACTTC
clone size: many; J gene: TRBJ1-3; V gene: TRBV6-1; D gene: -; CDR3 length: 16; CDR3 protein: CASGGRLGSSGNTIYF; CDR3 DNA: TGTGCCAGCGGTGGCAGGCTGGGGAGCTCTGGAAACACCATATATTTT
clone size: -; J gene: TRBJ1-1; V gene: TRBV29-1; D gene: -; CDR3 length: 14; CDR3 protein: CSADAGEGNTEAFF; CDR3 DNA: TGCAGCGCTGACGCCGGGGAGGGGAACACTGAAGCTTTCTTT
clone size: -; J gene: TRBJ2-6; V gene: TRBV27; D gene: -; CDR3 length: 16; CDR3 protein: CASSPRLGSGANVLTF; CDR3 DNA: TGTGCCAGCAGTCCACGACTAGGCTCTGGGGCCAACGTCCTGACTTTC
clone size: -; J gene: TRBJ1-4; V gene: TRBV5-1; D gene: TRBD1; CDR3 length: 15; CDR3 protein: CASSRRTGDSEKLFF; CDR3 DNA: TGCGCCAGCAGCCGGCGAACAGGGGATAGTGAAAAACTGTTTTTT
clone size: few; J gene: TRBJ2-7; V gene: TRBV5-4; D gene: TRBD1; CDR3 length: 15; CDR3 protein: CASSEQGTGHYEQYF; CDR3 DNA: TGTGCCAGCAGCGAACAGGGGACAGGCCACTACGAGCAGTACTTC
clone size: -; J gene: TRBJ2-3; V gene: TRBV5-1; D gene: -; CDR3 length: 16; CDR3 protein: CASSFAGVPSTDTQYF; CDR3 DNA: TGCGCCAGCAGCTTTGCGGGTGTCCCTAGCACAGATACGCAGTATTTT